The 24 T cell receptor beta chains below were found in one sample sequenced in a study of shared clonotypes between healthy human individuals. The table came from immunoSEQ multiplex PCR; TCRdb's copy has only in-frame clones and leaves some out. The top ten hold roughly 0.36% of the sample, which has 2 million to 3 million clones, over 85% seen once. The sample consisted of naive CD4+ T cells from PBMCs. Subset meaning: CD45RA+ positively selected. These receptors all come from a man in his late teens or twenties in good health. Some clones in this sample may be carry-over from other donors' samples.

The chain employs TRBV7-2 and TRBJ1-2, with 9 bases identical to TRBD1. With 5 bases clipped from V and 4 bases from J, the junction kept 8 bases outside the gene matches. CDR1 and CDR2 (germline): SGHTA, FQGNSA. CDR3 length: 15 residues. The CDR3 protein is CASSHRTGATYGYTF. DNA for the CDR3: TGTGCCAGCAGCCACCGGACAGGGGCTACCTATGGCTACACCTTC.

This chain uses TRBV28 with TRBJ2-3, with 8 bases that match TRBD2. The ends lost 8 bases at V and 5 bases at J; junction bases unmatched: 6. Germline CDR1 MDHEN, CDR2 SYDVKM. The CDR3 is made up of 13 amino acids. The chain's CDR3 is CASVPGGRDTQYF. In nucleotides, the CDR3 is TGTGCCAGCGTCCCGGGAGGGAGAGATACGCAGTATTTT.

The CDR3 sequence is CASSLRRAAVGNQPQHF. For the CDR3, the DNA is TGTGCCAGCAGCTTGCGAAGGGCCGCTGTAGGCAATCAGCCCCAGCATTTT. The V call is TRBV5-8, the J call TRBJ1-5; no clear D gene. The CDR3 covers 17 residues. The germline V gene encodes CDR1 SGHTS and CDR2 YDEGEE. The V and J ends lost 1 base and 2 bases respectively, with 16 bases between them.

This chain connects TRBV5-6 to TRBJ2-3; possible D gene TRBD2, 6 bases. V lost 5 bases and J lost 5, with 15 bases in between. The CDR3 contains 14 residues. Germline values: CDR1 SGHDT, CDR2 YYEEEE. CDR3: CASRRDWPIDTQYF. The DNA of the CDR3 is TGTGCCAGCAGACGGGACTGGCCGATAGATACGCAGTATTTT.

The chain links TRBV7-9 to TRBJ2-1, with D possibly matching TRBD1 (6 bases). The CDR3 consists of 14 residues. Germline CDR1 is SEHNR and CDR2 is FQNEAQ (reference sequence). The V end lost 4 bases, the J end lost 8 bases, and 15 bases lay between the germline ends. CDR3 residues: CASSSHRESDEQFF. Here the CDR3 DNA reads TGTGCCAGCAGCTCCCACAGGGAAAGTGATGAGCAGTTCTTC.

Points on this clone: This sample also contains other DNA sequences that code for the same CDR3. The chain carries TRBV7-2 and TRBJ1-1; TRBD1 aligns across 9 bases. Germline V lookup: CDR1 SGHTA, CDR2 FQGNSA. The CDR3 is 14 amino acids. Trimming removed 3 bases from V and 5 bases from J; junction bases left unmatched: 4. The CDR3 here is CASSLGQGLTEAFF. CDR3 nucleotides: TGTGCCAGCAGCTTGGGACAGGGCTTGACTGAAGCTTTCTTT.

The chain has TRBV18 and TRBJ1-5; TRBD1 is a possible D gene (5 bases). The V gene's germline CDR1 is KGHSH and CDR2 LQKENI. The CDR3 runs 14 residues. The ends were cut back, 2 bases at V and 7 bases at J, with 12 bases in the middle. Written as DNA, the CDR3 is TGTGCCAGCTCACCAATCAGGGTGCGGCAGCCCCAGCATTTT. Protein product: CASSPIRVRQPQHF.

The J gene is TRBJ1-2, the V gene TRBV5-1, with 8 positions matching TRBD1. Germline trimming cut 5 bases from V and 5 bases from J; bases unmatched to any gene: 5. Germline V gene data show CDR1 as SGHRS and CDR2 as YFSETQ. The CDR3 has 13 amino acids. The CDR3, as DNA: TGCGCCAGCAGTTCGACAGGGGCATATGGCTACACCTTC. Residues: CASSSTGAYGYTF.

The CDR3 spells CASSPLGGNTGELFF. CDR3 bases: TGTGCCAGCAGTCCACTTGGGGGGAACACCGGGGAGCTGTTTTTT. This chain links TRBV27 with TRBJ2-2; the D call may be TRBD1 or TRBD2 (5 bases each). The germline gives CDR1 MNHEY, CDR2 SMNVEV (reference sequence). The CDR3 spans 15 residues. Trimming shortened V by 5 bases and J by 1 base, and 11 bases separated the two germline ends.

The rearrangement joins TRBV7-9 to TRBJ2-4; TRBD1 matches 7 bases. The CDR3 consists of 15 residues. Germline V CDR1 and CDR2: SEHNR, FQNEAQ (reference sequence). J gave up 0 bases and V 2 bases, and 1 base lay outside the gene matches. This chain's CDR3 is CASSLPGGAKNIQYF. The CDR3 coding sequence is TGTGCCAGCAGCTTACCAGGGGGAGCCAAAAACATTCAGTACTTC.

This chain connects TRBV5-4 to TRBJ2-7; a possible D gene is TRBD2 (5 bases). The germline gives CDR1 SGHNT, CDR2 YYREEE (reference sequence). The CDR3 has 11 amino acids. Trimming removed 6 bases from V and 9 bases from J, with 13 bases in between. The CDR3 nucleotides are TGTGCCAGCACCCTACTAGGTGTGCAGTACTTC. It translates to CASTLLGVQYF.

J is TRBJ2-7 and V is TRBV27; D gene unclear. Trimming took off 6 bases at V and 0 bases at J, with 18 bases between the two ends. The CDR3 is made up of 16 amino acids. Germline V gene data show CDR1 as MNHEY and CDR2 as SMNVEV (reference sequence). The CDR3 DNA reads as TGTGCCAGCAGCCGCCTGATCGCAGCGAGCTCCTACGAGCAGTACTTC. Its protein product is CASSRLIAASSYEQYF.

The DNA of the CDR3 is TGTGCTAGTGGTTTGGGACAGGGAAACTATGGCTACACCTTC. Amino acids: CASGLGQGNYGYTF. V is TRBV12-5 and J is TRBJ1-2; 7 bases map to TRBD1. The V segment lost 1 base and the J segment 2 bases; nucleotides outside the gene matches: 1. CDR1 and CDR2 from the germline V gene are LGHNT and FRNRAP. This CDR3 contains 14 residues. Full variable domain (outside the CDR3, taken from reference TRBV12-5 and TRBJ1-2): DARVTQTPRHKVTEMGQEVTMRCQPILGHNTVFWYRQTMMQGLELLAYFRNRAPLDDSGMPKDRFSAEMPDATLATLKIQPSEPRDSAVYFCASGLGQGNYGYTFGSGTRLTVV.

The chain uses TRBV7-9 and TRBJ2-7; D ambiguous. V shed 5 bases and J shed 11 bases, with 13 bases lying between them. The CDR3 runs 11 residues. Germline CDR1 is SEHNR and CDR2 is FQNEAQ (reference sequence). DNA for the CDR3: TGTGCCAGCAGCACCGGGCCGACGAAGTACTTC. Translated: CASSTGPTKYF.

This clone was seen a single time. The chain joins TRBV19 to TRBJ1-2; 10 bases agree with TRBD1. The CDR3 spans 13 residues. After removal of 4 bases from V and 6 bases from J, the junction contained 2 bases not matched to a gene. Germline V lookup: CDR1 LNHDA, CDR2 SQIVND (reference sequence). CDR3 residues: CASSKTGGNGYTF. CDR3 DNA: TGTGCCAGTAGTAAGACAGGGGGCAATGGCTACACCTTC.

CDR3 DNA: TGTGCCAGCAGCCAAAGGGACAGGGATCAGCCCCAGCATTTT. Translated: CASSQRDRDQPQHF. This chain links TRBV4-2 with TRBJ1-5, with TRBD1 matching 9 bases. The CDR3 has 14 residues. The V gene's germline CDR1 is LGHNA and CDR2 YNFKEQ. V trimming: 2 bases; J trimming: 5 bases; junction bases outside the gene matches: 1.

Worth noting for this clone: Other DNA variants within this sample encode the same CDR3. This rearrangement joins TRBV5-1 to TRBJ1-4; D unresolved. V was trimmed by 0 bases and J by 1 base, leaving 7 bases between them. Looked up from germline, CDR1 is SGHRS and CDR2 is YFSETQ. The CDR3 runs 15 residues. Here the CDR3 reads CASSLDEGTNEKLFF. In DNA form, the CDR3 reads TGCGCCAGCAGCTTGGACGAGGGAACTAATGAAAAACTGTTTTTT.

The chain carries TRBV5-1 and TRBJ2-2, with TRBD2 matching 9 bases. The CDR3 is 16 amino acids. CDR1 is SGHRS, CDR2 YFSETQ, per germline. V lost 1 base to trimming and J lost 6 bases; unmatched junction nucleotides: 7. The CDR3 reads CASSLLSGLAPGELFF. The CDR3 region has the DNA TGCGCCAGCAGCTTGTTATCGGGACTAGCTCCCGGGGAGCTGTTTTTT.

Here the CDR3 reads CASRPAGGAVGEQFF. CDR3 DNA: TGTGCCAGCAGGCCGGCCGGGGGGGCCGTCGGTGAGCAGTTCTTC. The V gene is TRBV9, the J gene TRBJ2-1; 8 nucleotides align to TRBD2. This CDR3 has 15 amino acids. Germline loops: CDR1 SGDLS, CDR2 YYNGEE. Trimming cost V 5 bases and J 9 bases; bases outside gene matches: 13.

This sequence joins TRBV28 and TRBJ1-4; 10 bases line up with TRBD1. The V gene end was trimmed by 7 bases and the J gene end by 7 bases; junction bases not matched to a gene: 6. The CDR3 spans 14 residues. Germline V lookup: CDR1 MDHEN, CDR2 SYDVKM. The CDR3 loop reads CASTPGQGREKLFF. In nucleotides, the CDR3 is TGTGCCAGCACTCCGGGACAGGGGCGTGAAAAACTGTTTTTT. Looking up the rest from reference TRBV28 and TRBJ1-4 gives the full variable domain: DVKVTQSSRYLVKRTGEKVFLECVQDMDHENMFWYRQDPGLGLRLIYFSYDVKMKEKGDIPEGYSVSREKKERFSLILESASTNQTSMYLCASTPGQGREKLFFGSGTQLSVL.

This sequence joins TRBV28 and TRBJ1-5, with D perhaps matching TRBD1 (5 bases). CDR3 length: 19 amino acids. The germline V and J ends were trimmed by 5 bases and 2 bases, with 25 bases remaining between them. The germline V gene has CDR1 MDHEN and CDR2 SYDVKM. Here the CDR3 reads CASSPPFSGAKRGNQPQHF. The CDR3 DNA follows: TGTGCCAGCAGTCCACCATTTTCCGGGGCCAAAAGGGGCAATCAGCCCCAGCATTTT.

In the case of this clone: Other DNA sequences of this sample code for an identical CDR3. This chain uses TRBV30 with TRBJ1-1; 8 positions agree with TRBD1. The CDR3 sequence is 13 residues long. The germline gives CDR1 GTSNPN, CDR2 SVGIG (reference sequence). The junction had 2 bases not matched to a gene; V was cut back by 0 bases and J by 5 bases. The CDR3 sequence: CAWSVRQGTEAFF. CDR3 in DNA: TGTGCCTGGAGTGTACGACAGGGGACTGAAGCTTTCTTT.

This clone was detected a few times. V usage is TRBV9 and J usage is TRBJ1-1; no firm D call. This CDR3 region has 15 residues. In germline, CDR1 is SGDLS, CDR2 YYNGEE. V was cut by 0 bases and J by 5 bases, with 14 bases left in between. Written as DNA, the CDR3 is TGTGCCAGCAGCGTAGTATCCCTCCCGGGGACTGAAGCTTTCTTT. Translation: CASSVVSLPGTEAFF.

In DNA form, the CDR3 reads TGTGCCAGCAACGGCTGGAACTATGGCTACACCTTC. As protein: CASNGWNYGYTF. This chain connects TRBV6-1 to TRBJ1-2; D is uncertain. The CDR3 is made up of 12 amino acids. The ends were cut back, 7 bases at V and 2 bases at J, with 8 bases in the middle. CDR1 and CDR2 (germline): MNHNS, SASEGT.